One T cell receptor (beta chain) is described in this entry. The data derive from a study of blood T cell repertoires in COVID-19. The repertoire was sequenced with immunoSEQ multiplex PCR; TCRdb's copy has only in-frame clones and lacks some. The sample lists about 300,000 clones, around 91% occurring once. Clinical histories supplied by participants themselves formed the basis of cohort assignment. Sequencing used PBMCs or T cells enriched from blood (not recorded which). This TCR was recovered from a young woman with acute COVID-19.

CDR3 in amino acids: CASSGGTVNTEAFF. CDR3 coding DNA: TGTGCCAGCAGCGGAGGGACAGTGAACACTGAAGCTTTCTTT. The chain links TRBV9 to TRBJ1-1; 7 bases agree with TRBD1. This CDR3 comprises 14 residues. Germline V gives CDR1 SGDLS, CDR2 YYNGEE. Germline trimming cut 3 bases from V and 0 bases from J; bases unmatched to any gene: 2.